The sequence of this TCR beta chain was determined in a study of regulatory T cells in long-lasting Graves disease. Assembly of TCR beta libraries relied on iRepertoire HTBI primers together with Arm-PCR of CDR3 regions. Per the original methods: Samples revealed roughly 60 TRBV and over 12 TRBJ segments. TCRdb re-analysed the multiplex PCR reads in MiXCR, keeping a single row per CDR3 protein. V and J calls and clone size were set by TCRdb, not the authors. The sample shows over 500,000 distinct CDR3 sequences, around 16% of them seen only once. Time point of the sample: newly diagnosed GD, antithyroid drugs for less than 3 months. Scientists built the TCR library using RNA that was extracted from PBMCs. Overall study findings and caveats: Newly diagnosed patients had higher TCR diversity than persistent Graves' patients did. Gene preferences differed: TRBV28, TRBJ1-2, TRBJ2-5 in persistent cases.

From germline, CDR1 is DFQATT and CDR2 SNEGSKA (reference sequence). V was pared by 1 base and J by 5 bases, with 18 bases between. There are 16 residues in the CDR3. This clonotype was observed a handful of times. Its antigen is unknown. This same sample was also taken into another study, of T cells in Graves' hyperthyroidism and ophthalmopathy.

This specimen was peripheral blood mononuclear cells (PBMCs), taken at new diagnosis, from a patient treated with antithyroid drugs. The chain employs TRBV20-1 and TRBJ2-1; the D is unclear. This receptor was obtained from a man younger than 35 with Graves disease. The CDR3 DNA sequence: TGCAGTGCTAGAGTTAGGTCGGAGCAGATTCACAATGAGCAGTTCTTC. Amino acid sequence: CSARVRSEQIHNEQFF.